The 17 T cell receptor beta chains presented below share a single source sample, sequenced in a study of T cell repertoires in cytomegalovirus infection. These receptors have no identified antigens. TCRdb passed the reads through MiXCR, listing each CDR3 protein once. The sample has more than 300,000 distinct CDR3 sequences, approximately 30% seen once; the top ten hold roughly 14%. Here the sequenced sample was cultured PBMCs, taken from culture after CMV antigen stimulation. These receptor sequences come from a human donor in good health (CMV status not recorded). Some clones in this sample may be carry-over from other donors' samples.

This clonotype was counted only a few times. One end of the junction is discordant with germline, which a read error may explain. This chain links TRBV7-2 with TRBJ1-1; D is perhaps TRBD1 (5 bases). Germline loops: CDR1 SGHTA, CDR2 FQGNSA. There are 13 residues in the CDR3. CDR3 bases: TGTGCCAGCAGCATAATAGGGGAAACTGGAGCTTTCTTT. It specifies CASSIIGETGAFF.

This clonotype was picked up many times. The chain links TRBV7-2 to TRBJ2-1, with TRBD2 as a possible D gene (5 bases). Germline V gene sequence: CDR1 SGHTA, CDR2 FQGNSA. Trimming took 1 base from V and 4 from J, leaving 11 bases between them. The CDR3 totals 15 residues. CDR3 sequence (DNA): TGTGCCAGCAGCTTAGGCAGCGGCCTATACAATGAGCAGTTCTTC. Encoded protein: CASSLGSGLYNEQFF.

The chain joins TRBV19 to TRBJ2-5, with D hard to call. Per germline, CDR1 LNHDA and CDR2 SQIVND (reference sequence). The CDR3 runs to 13 residues. Trimming removed 3 bases at V and 3 bases at J, with 8 bases between. DNA of the CDR3: TGTGCCAGTAGTATTCTGGGAAAAGAGACCCAGTACTTC. Translating gives CASSILGKETQYF.

This clonotype showed up just a few times. The chain uses TRBV6-2 or TRBV6-3 and TRBJ2-5, with D unresolved. CDR1 and CDR2 (germline): MNHEY, SVGEGT. Trimming pared 8 bases from V and 5 bases from J, leaving 9 bases between. This CDR3 is 11 amino acids long. As DNA, the CDR3 is TGTGCCAGCTCAATGGCGGAGACCCAGTACTTC. It translates to CASSMAETQYF.

This chain connects TRBV4-3 to TRBJ2-4; the match to TRBD2 covers 10 bases. V lost 0 bases and J lost 8; bases outside the gene matches: 13. The CDR3 sequence is 18 residues long. Germline lookup yields CDR1 LGHNA and CDR2 YSLEER. The CDR3 loop is CASSQDLAGVGIGDIQYF. CDR3 nucleotides: TGCGCCAGCAGCCAAGACCTAGCGGGAGTGGGTATAGGGGACATTCAGTACTTC.

The rearrangement links TRBV20-1 to TRBJ2-1, with D perhaps TRBD1 or TRBD2 (5 bases each). CDR1 and CDR2 from the germline V gene are DFQATT and SNEGSKA (reference sequence). The CDR3 spans 12 residues. V lost 3 bases and J lost 10, with 13 bases in between. The CDR3 protein is CSASGTIWEQFF. The CDR3 DNA reads TGCAGTGCTAGCGGGACGATTTGGGAGCAGTTCTTC.

In this sample, this clonotype turned up a few times. The chain recombines TRBV27 with TRBJ2-3; TRBD2 might be the D (6 bases). This CDR3 has 20 residues. Trimming removed 8 bases from V and 1 base from J, with 31 bases in between. Germline CDR1 is MNHEY and CDR2 is SMNVEV (reference sequence). The CDR3 bases are TGTGCCAGCCTACTCCTTGGGGGTTCCGGGAGAAGGATGGGCACAGATACGCAGTATTTT. Translation: CASLLLGGSGRRMGTDTQYF.

This clonotype was observed at least ten times. V usage is TRBV7-2 and J usage is TRBJ1-5; possible D gene TRBD1, 6 bases. Trimming took off 5 bases at V and 6 bases at J, with 14 bases between the two ends. The CDR3 has 14 residues. Per germline, CDR1 SGHTA and CDR2 FQGNSA. The CDR3 nucleotides are TGTGCCAGCAGCGTACAGGGAACCGGTCAGCCCCAGCATTTT. It encodes CASSVQGTGQPQHF.

The chain recombines TRBV6-2 or TRBV6-3 with TRBJ1-1, with D possibly being TRBD1 (5 bases). The germline V gene encodes CDR1 MNHEY and CDR2 SVGEGT. The CDR3 has 12 amino acids. The V and J ends lost 6 bases and 8 bases respectively, with 13 bases between them. This chain's CDR3 is CASSETGYEAFF. CDR3 in DNA: TGTGCCAGCAGCGAAACAGGTTACGAAGCTTTCTTT.

The sample holds a few counts of this clonotype. The chain is built from TRBV7-6 and TRBJ1-6; 8 bases line up with TRBD1. CDR1 and CDR2 (germline): SGHVS, FNYEAQ. CDR3 length: 16 residues. J gave up 7 bases and V 5 bases, and 10 bases lay outside the gene matches. The CDR3 here is CASSPGQVSSNSPLHF. The CDR3 DNA reads as TGTGCCAGCAGCCCGGGACAGGTCTCGTCGAATTCACCCCTCCACTTT.

This chain connects TRBV9 to TRBJ2-1; D not resolved. The V and J ends lost 3 bases and 5 bases respectively, with 6 bases between them. Germline CDR1 SGDLS, CDR2 YYNGEE. This CDR3 region has 12 residues. CDR3 amino acids: CASSARDNEQFF. The DNA for the CDR3 is TGTGCCAGCAGCGCGCGTGACAATGAGCAGTTCTTC.

The gene calls are TRBV29-1 and TRBJ2-3, with D perhaps TRBD1 (6 bases). Germline CDR1 is SQVTM and CDR2 is ANQGSEA. Trimming stripped 3 bases from V and 1 base from J, with 17 bases between. The CDR3 contains 16 residues. For the CDR3, the DNA is TGCAGCGTTGATTCCCGTGAGGACAGCCGCACAGATACGCAGTATTTT. It codes for CSVDSREDSRTDTQYF.

The chain recombines TRBV27 with TRBJ1-2, with D hard to call. V was pared by 3 bases and J by 8 bases, with 1 base between. This CDR3 has 9 amino acids. CDR1 is MNHEY and CDR2 is SMNVEV in the germline V gene (reference sequence). The CDR3 spells CASSLGYTF. CDR3 bases: TGTGCCAGCAGTTTGGGCTACACCTTC.

This clonotype occurred a few times. This chain connects TRBV6-1 to TRBJ1-6, with D tentatively TRBD1 (5 bases). The CDR3 sequence is 15 residues long. CDR1 MNHNS and CDR2 SASEGT come from the germline V gene. Trimming removed 4 bases from V and 7 bases from J, with 14 bases in between. The CDR3 nucleotides read TGTGCCAGCAGTGCCCCCGGGACTTACAATTCACCCCTCCACTTT. This encodes CASSAPGTYNSPLHF.

This clonotype has more than one count but fewer than ten. The chain joins TRBV7-2 to TRBJ2-7, with TRBD1 identical over 9 bases. J gave up 4 bases and V 4 bases, and 8 bases lay outside the gene matches. The length of the CDR3 is 15 residues. Germline V gene sequence: CDR1 SGHTA, CDR2 FQGNSA. CDR3 loop: CASSSGGTGLYEQYF. The CDR3 nucleotides are TGTGCCAGCAGCTCTGGCGGGACAGGGCTTTACGAGCAGTACTTC.

This clonotype has only a few counts. The chain has TRBV7-2 and TRBJ2-4, with TRBD2 matching 7 bases. CDR3 length: 14 residues. Germline trimming cut 7 bases from V and 6 bases from J; bases unmatched to any gene: 9. Germline V gene lookup returns CDR1 SGHTA and CDR2 FQGNSA. CDR3 nucleotides: TGTGCCAGCACCAGGACCCGGGAGGTAAACATTCAGTACTTC. It yields the protein CASTRTREVNIQYF.

The V gene is TRBV6-2 or TRBV6-3, the J gene TRBJ1-1; D remains ambiguous. V was trimmed by 6 bases and J by 4 bases, leaving 18 bases between them. The CDR3 spans 15 residues. Per germline, CDR1 MNHEY and CDR2 SVGEGT. DNA of the CDR3: TGTGCCAGCAGCCGACCGGAGGGAAGGCCCACTGAAGCTTTCTTT. Translating gives CASSRPEGRPTEAFF.